This T cell receptor (beta chain) was profiled in a study of cytomegalovirus exposure and HLA in healthy donors (dated by TCRdb to the late 2010s). Regarding the research as a whole: An earlier analysis of approximately 600 of the donors reported roughly 270 Gb of sequence data and around 110 million unique TCR beta sequences from around 200 million T cells. Approximately 310 gigabases of sequencing data and approximately 84 million unique TCR sequences were included in an early release covering about 600 HLA-typed donors. Of the approximately 370 genotyped donors, 70% to 90% were placed in the genetic ancestry cluster associated with self-reported Caucasian donors. The aim of the study was to test whether cataloging public T cell receptors could identify signatures of past pathogen exposure. Using immunosequencing, the study profiled T cell repertoires from about 610 subjects and related those repertoires to cytomegalovirus serostatus. In addition to the first cohort of around 670 subjects, a separate validation cohort of approximately 130 different subjects was used. High-throughput TCR immunosequencing, statistical association of individual TCRs with disease status, and machine learning were combined to predict cytomegalovirus infection status. A later analysis re-analyzed previously published TCR beta repertoires from approximately 700 donors and added high-resolution HLA genotyping to study TCR occurrence patterns. Rather than using new phenotypic data, the later analysis identified candidate immune exposures from TCR beta sequences and from how often those sequences occurred across donors. An earlier analysis of some 500 of the donors used high-throughput TCR beta sequencing to judge whether each TCR beta V gene segment behaved as functional or pseudogenic. Donor age, sex, ethnicity and CMV serostatus were compiled alongside the repertoire data. In a later genetic analysis, genome-wide SNP genotypes for about three fifths of the roughly 670 donors were used, and that subset was treated as a discovery cohort. Every discovery cohort repertoire had been produced on one sequencing platform. Both class I and class II loci were covered by HLA typing, at four-digit resolution. The number of donors typed differed by locus, with roughly 629-640 for A, B, C, DRB1 and DQB1, around 500 for DQA1, over 600 for DPA1, and some 440 for DPB1. Roughly five DR-DQ haplotypes were handled as single units for association and clustering, since linkage in the cohort was strong. Among about 360 genotyped donors of the cohort, an average of 235,054 unique TCR beta nucleotide sequences were sequenced per donor, around 20% of them non-productive. Study-level results and caveats: A cluster of highly shared sequence variants was judged likely to represent a technical artifact of the sequencing pipeline. In a later analysis, the rate of TCR association differed among HLA loci, with DRB1 alleles having the most associated TCRs and HLA-C alleles having the fewest. Cytomegalovirus status was reported to be diagnosed by the classifier with high specificity and sensitivity in both the original and validation cohorts. Most CMV-associated TCR beta chains appeared to be HLA-restricted in a later analysis, and the HLA associations seemed to be driven largely by CMV exposure. When HLA alleles, especially DR and DQ, strongly co-occurred, TCR associations were difficult to assign to individual alleles. The authors suggested that the approach could potentially be extended to other disease states and immunological phenotypes. Because the 87-base-pair reads could not distinguish some IMGT-functional V segments, including TRBV6-2 and TRBV6-3, those segments were excluded. Presence/absence analyses assumed roughly uniform sequencing depth across donors, an assumption that may not hold. Compared with the roughly 720-donor mean, donors in an Asian-associated ancestry cluster had fewer N-insertions in productive TCRs, according to a later genetic analysis. In a later genetic analysis, a missense DCLRE1C variant was associated with V-gene and J-gene trimming of TCR beta chains, and the association was replicated in an independent cohort. The earlier analysis of 587 of the donors excluded over 15 rarely observed V segments, including chromosome 9 orphons, because counts were too low. A further reported finding was that TCR beta sequences accurately predicted the HLA-A and HLA-B alleles for most subjects in the first cohort. Correlated functional status among segregating V segments might be attributable to linkage disequilibrium, but an unknown experimental factor could not be ruled out. An earlier analysis of around 540 of the donors showed that most TCR beta V segments appeared in productive rearrangements either about 87% or about 30% of the time, which broadly matched IMGT annotations. The study gave a list of 150 to 200 TCR beta chains associated with cytomegalovirus. A later analysis reported that several top co-occurrence clusters appeared linked to parvovirus B19, influenza, CMV and Epstein-Barr virus. In a later analysis, HLA-associated TCR beta chains were found to be more clonally expanded and to have lower generation probabilities than equally common non-associated chains. Specific HLA alleles were associated with 18,000 or so TCR beta sequences at a false discovery rate of 0.05 in a later analysis. HLA typing was unavailable for some donors at each locus, so association tests used only the typed subset. Only TCR beta chains were sequenced in this cohort, and the absence of alpha or paired-chain data limited detectable features. Immune exposure information for the cohort was limited to CMV serostatus. Most TCR sequences were observed very rarely across donors, whereas some public TCRs were present in many individuals. In vitro tests confirmed that three of the cytomegalovirus-associated TCR beta chains recognize cytomegalovirus antigens.

Comments on this clone: The antigen it recognizes is unknown. No much larger clone exists at a distance of one base, and base qualities are not known.

In total, more than 500 healthy bone marrow donors made up the cohort. All cohort members were sampled while nominally healthy, although unrecorded immune exposures were likely present. The donor tested CMV seronegative and was one of the 352 seronegative cohort members. A peripheral blood sample was collected from each donor, and TCR beta sequencing was performed on peripheral blood mononuclear cells. The Qiagen DNeasy Blood Extraction Kit was used to extract genomic DNA from the blood cell samples. Library construction relied on the immunoSEQ multiplex PCR assay. A mixture of 60 forward primers for TCR Vbeta segments and 13 reverse primers for TCR Jbeta segments was used in the multiplex PCR. The CDR3 region of rearranged TCR beta genes was amplified from genomic DNA by a multiplex PCR assay. On the Illumina HiSeq System, the amplified TCR beta libraries were sequenced as 87-base-pair reads. Per the original workflow: In a later analysis, roughly 80 million unique TCR beta chains were counted across the approximately 670 repertoires, and around 10 million of these chains were shared by at least two donors. Raw reads were error-corrected and collapsed into unique sequences with a nearest-neighbor algorithm that merged closely related sequences to remove PCR and sequencing errors. V, D and J gene segments were assigned by aligning CDR3 sequences to IMGT reference sequences. For a sequence to be retained, at least a six-nucleotide match to both a V gene segment and a J gene segment was required. A rearrangement was called productive if the CDR3 had no stop codons and remained in frame with V and J, and every other rearrangement was called non-productive. CDR3 was defined by IMGT convention, running from the second conserved V-encoded cysteine to the conserved J-encoded phenylalanine. In an earlier analysis of around 570 of the donors, sequences lacking an unambiguous match to a single V gene segment were excluded. In an earlier analysis of approximately 610 of the donors, V segments were called functional above 56.7% productive rearrangements and were called segregating when the between-donor standard deviation exceeded 5%. To diagnose cytomegalovirus status from the catalog of TCR beta chain sequences, a statistical classification framework was built. In a later analysis, TCR nucleotide sequences were compared against IMGT/GENE-DB human TR gene sequences so that V and J genes could be assigned. Using the TCRdist pipeline, a later analysis assigned CDR3 sequences along with most-parsimonious VDJ recombination scenarios. In a later analysis, each TCR beta chain was defined by its CDR3 amino acid sequence together with its V-gene family, and reads lacking a unique V-gene family were excluded. A later analysis removed 592 highly shared, low-generation-probability nucleotide sequences to deal with suspected cross-contamination and a sequencing artifact. In a later analysis, a clonal expansion index was calculated for each public chain from normalized within-repertoire ranks of inferred template counts. Generation probabilities in a later analysis came from a VDJ recombination model fitted to out-of-frame rearrangements, and those results were checked against IGoR. Hypergeometric tests were used in a later analysis to score TCR-TCR, TCR-HLA and TCR-CMV co-occurrence, with a repertoire-size bias correction applied to the TCR pairs. A later analysis estimated false discovery rates by permuting HLA or CMV assignments 20 times. In a later analysis, co-occurring TCRs were grouped using DBSCAN, with TCRdist sequence similarity added in when clustering inside HLA-allele-positive subsets. Co-occurrence clustering excluded repertoires with fewer than 30,000 or more than 120,000 public chains, plus five with anomalous nucleotide sharing. TCRdb took over this immuneACCESS table, retaining in-frame rearrangements with V and J assigned. Such tables are incomplete; in checked studies, under half of the missing clones stem from an unresolved V gene, and the remainder is unexplained. For V, J and clone size, that table is used; D and trimming come from the DNA. This sample gives 200,000 to 250,000 clones in total; over 70% of them show up just once. The ten largest clones represent 0.71% of the sample.

Spanning cysteine to phenylalanine, the CDR3 consists of 15 amino acids. Of all the DNA, just the CDR3 is kept, 45 bases in frame from base 1. Trimming removed 0 bases from V and 6 bases from J; the gene matches leave 3 bases unexplained. Looking up the germline V gene yields CDR1 SGHRS and CDR2 YFSETQ. The chain was built from TRBV5-1 and TRBJ2-3, with 11 bases aligning to TRBD2. The sample taken for sequencing was PBMCs. The sequence derives from a boy aged 2 to 10 in good health and CMV-seronegative. CDR3 region: CASSLGASGGDTQYF. The bases are TGCGCCAGCAGCTTGGGAGCTAGCGGGGGGGATACGCAGTATTTT.